Sequencing of this T cell receptor (beta chain) was carried out in a study of blood T cells in healthy people across ages (dated by TCRdb to about 2015). With respect to the entire study: Template switching captured roughly one uniquely barcoded TCR beta cDNA molecule per two T cells in model experiments. Age-related changes in TCR beta repertoire diversity were measured in the study by deep sequencing normalized with unique cDNA molecular identifiers. The donors were split into four age groups: young (average around 15 years), middle-aged (over 35), aged (roughly 60) and long-lived (roughly 77). For two donors (one aged 18 to 30 and one aged 80 or older), the study analyzed two additional independent replicas of 1 million unique cDNA reads from the same blood draw. Overall results and qualifications from the work: Observed TCR beta diversity per million T cells fell roughly linearly with age, and a significant reduction was already apparent by age roughly 41. There was a strong correlation between observed TCR beta diversity and the percentage of naive T cells measured by flow cytometry. The long-lived group showed more naive CD4+ T cells, fewer expanded clones and increased TCR diversity than the aged group, suggesting age selection. Donor CMV infection status was unknown, potentially confounding age-related changes in expanded clonotypes. Conclusive comparison of naive and antigen-experienced compartments was prevented by the profiling of bulk unsorted PBMCs. Estimates of total diversity based on one million sequenced T cells were regarded as lower bounds and as underestimates.

The approximately 39 donors, aged about 6 to 95 years, were systemically healthy Caucasian individuals from Russia. Each donor gave around 9 milliliters of peripheral blood, collected into EDTA-treated Vacutainer tubes. Ficoll-Paque density-gradient centrifugation was used to isolate PBMCs, with at least 6.5 million obtained per sample. Trizol reagent was used to extract total RNA from PBMCs, with at least 5 micrograms per sample. Naive CD45RAhigh/CD27high T cell percentages were measured by flow cytometry on a PBMC aliquot from every donor. The method was 5' RACE. Reads for this sample came from an Illumina HiSeq 2500. The second PCR ran for about 7 to 11 cycles and used a J-beta primer mix along with a sample-barcoded 5' primer. A unique molecular identifier was introduced onto each TCR beta cDNA molecule by a template-switch 5' adaptor carrying 12 random nucleotides. Each sample yielded at least 3 million CDR3-containing paired-end reads. The Mint cDNA synthesis kit, primed by a TRBC-specific oligonucleotide, was used to synthesize first-strand cDNA from all RNA. After uracil-DNA glycosylase treatment, a first 18-cycle PCR used universal primers M1SS and BC2_uni_R on all cDNA. Processing in the source paper ran as follows. For normalization, 1 million high-quality reads, each with a distinct molecular identifier, were randomly selected from each sample. Reads with shared molecular identifiers were discarded instead of being binned into consensus sequences. MiTCR, set to a Q25 quality threshold and the strictest error-elimination algorithm, was used for CDR3 identification, clonotype clustering and error correction. A nonparametric unseen species model with Euler transformation was used to estimate a lower bound on total TCR beta diversity. TCRdb reprocessing: public reads trimmed at Q25 with fastp, clones called with MiXCR, in-frame beta chains kept. Every entry covers one CDR3 protein and lists the most common genes and DNA from its rows. Clone size and V and J calls follow TCRdb, not the original study. This sample lists 540,000 or so distinct CDR3 sequences; about 25% were detected once. The top ten clones comprise less than 9% of the sample.

In the case of this clonotype: This clone's antigen is unknown. Per-nucleotide qualities are absent, and no much larger clonotype sits a single base away.

The germline V gene gives CDR1 as LGHNA and CDR2 as YNFKEQ. Compared with germline, V lacks 4 bases and J lacks 2 bases; bases without a gene match: 5. CDR3 length: 15 amino acids, cysteine to phenylalanine. The DNA shown is the 45-base CDR3, in frame from base 1. This sample was also put to use in a study of T cells of mothers and their children. The second paper further reports: The donors were nine systemically healthy Caucasian individuals, made up of three mothers and their six children. cDNA synthesis consumed the entire amount of extracted RNA, loaded at approximately 1.6 ug RNA in each 15 ul reaction. In the second PCR, the M1S primer added sample barcodes and 2-4 random nucleotides. Over 8.5 million TCR beta CDR3 reads came from each mother, compared with around 3 million reads from each child. In both related and unrelated pairs, thymic selection shapes the output of TCR recombination in a similar way, with inherited differences having only a minor effect. Normalized repertoire overlap was always found to be slightly, but never significantly, higher in related mother-child pairs than in unrelated mother-child pairs. No persistent microchimeric T cell clones were found, with a detection sensitivity of around 100 clones per million clonotypes. To look for features that set related mother-child pairs apart from unrelated individuals, the researchers ran deep NGS to compare the TCR beta repertoires of mothers and children. On average, the children were roughly 11 +/- 4 years old, while the mothers were approximately 40 +/- 4 years old. After adapter ligation was performed with NEBNext reagents, the libraries were sequenced on an Illumina HiSeq 2000 with 100+100 nt paired-end reads. To prevent cross-contamination, the mother and child libraries were prepared one month apart and sequenced in separate runs. Between 500,000 and 2,000,000 distinct TCR beta clonotypes were identified per donor. Naive TCR beta clonotypes were estimated from low-frequency clonotypes matched to each donor's FACS-determined naive share, without sorting.

The specimen was blood. Rearrangement joined TRBV4-2 to TRBJ2-3, and TRBD1 matches 8 of the central bases. The TCR originated in a boy between 10 and 17 years old in good health. CDR3 protein: CASSRTGGPTDTQYF. The nucleotides are TGTGCCAGCAGCCGTACAGGGGGACCCACAGATACGCAGTATTTT.